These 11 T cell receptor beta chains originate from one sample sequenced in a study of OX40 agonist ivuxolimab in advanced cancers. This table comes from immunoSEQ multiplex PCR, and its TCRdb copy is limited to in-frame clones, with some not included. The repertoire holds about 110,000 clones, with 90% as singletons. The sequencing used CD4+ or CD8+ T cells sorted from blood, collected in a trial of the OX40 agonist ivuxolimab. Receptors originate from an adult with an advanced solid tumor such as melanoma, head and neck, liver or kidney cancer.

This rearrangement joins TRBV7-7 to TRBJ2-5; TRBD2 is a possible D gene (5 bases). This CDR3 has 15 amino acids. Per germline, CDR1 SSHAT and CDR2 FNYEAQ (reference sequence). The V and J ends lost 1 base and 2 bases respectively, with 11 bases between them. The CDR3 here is CASSLGGQRQETQYF. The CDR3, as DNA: TGTGCCAGCAGCTTAGGGGGTCAGCGGCAAGAGACCCAGTACTTC.

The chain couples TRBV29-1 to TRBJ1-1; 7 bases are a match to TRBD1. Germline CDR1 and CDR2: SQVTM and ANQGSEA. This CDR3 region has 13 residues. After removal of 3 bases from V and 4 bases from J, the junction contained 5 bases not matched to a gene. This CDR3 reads CSVETGWATEAFF. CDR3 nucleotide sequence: TGCAGCGTTGAGACAGGGTGGGCCACTGAAGCTTTCTTT.

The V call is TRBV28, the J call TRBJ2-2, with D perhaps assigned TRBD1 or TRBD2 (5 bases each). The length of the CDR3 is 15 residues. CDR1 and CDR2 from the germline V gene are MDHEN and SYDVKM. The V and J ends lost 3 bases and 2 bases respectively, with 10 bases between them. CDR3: CASSFGTGNTGELFF. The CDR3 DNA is TGTGCCAGCAGTTTCGGGACGGGAAACACCGGGGAGCTGTTTTTT.

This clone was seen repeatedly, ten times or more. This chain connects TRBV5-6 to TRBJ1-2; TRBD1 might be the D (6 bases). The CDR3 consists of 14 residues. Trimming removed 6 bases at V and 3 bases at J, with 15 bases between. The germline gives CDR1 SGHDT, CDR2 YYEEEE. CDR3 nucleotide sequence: TGTGCCAGCAACCAGGGGCATAAGGACTATGGCTACACCTTC. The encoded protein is CASNQGHKDYGYTF.

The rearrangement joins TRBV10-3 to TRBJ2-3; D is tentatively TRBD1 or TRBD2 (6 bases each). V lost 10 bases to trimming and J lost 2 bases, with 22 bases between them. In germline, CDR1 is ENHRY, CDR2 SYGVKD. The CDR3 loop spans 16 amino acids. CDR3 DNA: TGTGCCACCGCCCTGGGCACGGGGGCCATCACAGATACGCAGTATTTT. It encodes CATALGTGAITDTQYF.

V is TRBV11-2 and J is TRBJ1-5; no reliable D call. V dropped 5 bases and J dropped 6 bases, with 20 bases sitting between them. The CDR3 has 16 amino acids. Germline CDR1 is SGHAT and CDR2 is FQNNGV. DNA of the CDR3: TGTGCCAGCAGCCCTGATTCGGGCAGGTGGCGTCAGCCCCAGCATTTT. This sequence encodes CASSPDSGRWRQPQHF.

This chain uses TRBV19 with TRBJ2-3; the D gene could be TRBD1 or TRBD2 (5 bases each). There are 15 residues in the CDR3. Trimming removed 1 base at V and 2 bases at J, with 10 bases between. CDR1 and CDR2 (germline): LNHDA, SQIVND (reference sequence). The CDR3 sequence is CASSIGGTPTDTQYF. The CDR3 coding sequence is TGTGCCAGTAGTATAGGGGGGACCCCCACAGATACGCAGTATTTT.

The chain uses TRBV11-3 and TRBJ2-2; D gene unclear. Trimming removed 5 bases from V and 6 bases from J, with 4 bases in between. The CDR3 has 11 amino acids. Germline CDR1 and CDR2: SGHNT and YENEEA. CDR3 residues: CASSGAGELFF. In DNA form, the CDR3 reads TGTGCCAGCAGCGGGGCCGGGGAGCTGTTTTTT.

CDR3 sequence: CASSVRGDPSYEQYF. The CDR3 DNA sequence: TGTGCCAGCAGTGTCCGAGGGGACCCTTCCTACGAGCAGTACTTC. The J gene is TRBJ2-7, the V gene TRBV7-2; D possibly matches TRBD1 or TRBD2 (5 bases each). This CDR3 has 15 residues. Germline loops: CDR1 SGHTA, CDR2 FQGNSA. V lost 6 bases and J 1 base, leaving 16 bases between the germline ends.

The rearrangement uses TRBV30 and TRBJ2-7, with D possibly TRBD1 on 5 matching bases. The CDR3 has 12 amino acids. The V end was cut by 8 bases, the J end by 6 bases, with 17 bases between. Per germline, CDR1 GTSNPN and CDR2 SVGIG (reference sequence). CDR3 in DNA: TGTGCCCACACGACTTTGACAGTCGAGCAGTACTTC. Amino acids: CAHTTLTVEQYF.

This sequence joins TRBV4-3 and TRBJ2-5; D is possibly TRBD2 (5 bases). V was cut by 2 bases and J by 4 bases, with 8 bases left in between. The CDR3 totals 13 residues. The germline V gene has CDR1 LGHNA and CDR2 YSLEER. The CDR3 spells CASSQRGRETQYF. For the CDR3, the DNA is TGCGCCAGCAGCCAACGGGGTCGAGAGACCCAGTACTTC.